This T cell receptor beta chain was captured in a study of HIV-infected patients and healthy controls. Study results and caveats: During therapy, HIV-associated CDR3s fell significantly in frequency, while CMV-associated CDR3s did not change significantly.

The CDR3 covers 14 residues. V was cut by 3 bases and J by 5 bases, with 12 bases left in between. CDR1 and CDR2 (germline): SGHVS, FQNEAQ. Notes on this clonotype: Its antigen is unknown.

Whole blood was used without fractionation, so all unsorted peripheral T cells were included. Exclusions covered tumors, febrile or AIDS-related illness, and hepatitis B or C coinfection. Around 530 ng RNA was reverse transcribed with alpha and beta constant-region primers. Alpha and beta chain libraries were made separately by chain-specific third strand synthesis with multiplexing indices. TCRdb re-called the 5' RACE reads with MiXCR, one entry per CDR3 protein. The sample has approximately 12,000 distinct CDR3 sequences; around 9% are singletons. This specimen consisted of blood, obtained before antiretroviral therapy. The source of this sequence is an adult with HIV infection. The donor label of this sample is uncertain. The chain combines TRBV7-8 with TRBJ2-3; no clear D. The CDR3 protein is CASSLDVSGDTQYF. The CDR3 region has the DNA TGTGCCAGCAGCTTGGATGTTAGTGGAGATACGCAGTATTTT.